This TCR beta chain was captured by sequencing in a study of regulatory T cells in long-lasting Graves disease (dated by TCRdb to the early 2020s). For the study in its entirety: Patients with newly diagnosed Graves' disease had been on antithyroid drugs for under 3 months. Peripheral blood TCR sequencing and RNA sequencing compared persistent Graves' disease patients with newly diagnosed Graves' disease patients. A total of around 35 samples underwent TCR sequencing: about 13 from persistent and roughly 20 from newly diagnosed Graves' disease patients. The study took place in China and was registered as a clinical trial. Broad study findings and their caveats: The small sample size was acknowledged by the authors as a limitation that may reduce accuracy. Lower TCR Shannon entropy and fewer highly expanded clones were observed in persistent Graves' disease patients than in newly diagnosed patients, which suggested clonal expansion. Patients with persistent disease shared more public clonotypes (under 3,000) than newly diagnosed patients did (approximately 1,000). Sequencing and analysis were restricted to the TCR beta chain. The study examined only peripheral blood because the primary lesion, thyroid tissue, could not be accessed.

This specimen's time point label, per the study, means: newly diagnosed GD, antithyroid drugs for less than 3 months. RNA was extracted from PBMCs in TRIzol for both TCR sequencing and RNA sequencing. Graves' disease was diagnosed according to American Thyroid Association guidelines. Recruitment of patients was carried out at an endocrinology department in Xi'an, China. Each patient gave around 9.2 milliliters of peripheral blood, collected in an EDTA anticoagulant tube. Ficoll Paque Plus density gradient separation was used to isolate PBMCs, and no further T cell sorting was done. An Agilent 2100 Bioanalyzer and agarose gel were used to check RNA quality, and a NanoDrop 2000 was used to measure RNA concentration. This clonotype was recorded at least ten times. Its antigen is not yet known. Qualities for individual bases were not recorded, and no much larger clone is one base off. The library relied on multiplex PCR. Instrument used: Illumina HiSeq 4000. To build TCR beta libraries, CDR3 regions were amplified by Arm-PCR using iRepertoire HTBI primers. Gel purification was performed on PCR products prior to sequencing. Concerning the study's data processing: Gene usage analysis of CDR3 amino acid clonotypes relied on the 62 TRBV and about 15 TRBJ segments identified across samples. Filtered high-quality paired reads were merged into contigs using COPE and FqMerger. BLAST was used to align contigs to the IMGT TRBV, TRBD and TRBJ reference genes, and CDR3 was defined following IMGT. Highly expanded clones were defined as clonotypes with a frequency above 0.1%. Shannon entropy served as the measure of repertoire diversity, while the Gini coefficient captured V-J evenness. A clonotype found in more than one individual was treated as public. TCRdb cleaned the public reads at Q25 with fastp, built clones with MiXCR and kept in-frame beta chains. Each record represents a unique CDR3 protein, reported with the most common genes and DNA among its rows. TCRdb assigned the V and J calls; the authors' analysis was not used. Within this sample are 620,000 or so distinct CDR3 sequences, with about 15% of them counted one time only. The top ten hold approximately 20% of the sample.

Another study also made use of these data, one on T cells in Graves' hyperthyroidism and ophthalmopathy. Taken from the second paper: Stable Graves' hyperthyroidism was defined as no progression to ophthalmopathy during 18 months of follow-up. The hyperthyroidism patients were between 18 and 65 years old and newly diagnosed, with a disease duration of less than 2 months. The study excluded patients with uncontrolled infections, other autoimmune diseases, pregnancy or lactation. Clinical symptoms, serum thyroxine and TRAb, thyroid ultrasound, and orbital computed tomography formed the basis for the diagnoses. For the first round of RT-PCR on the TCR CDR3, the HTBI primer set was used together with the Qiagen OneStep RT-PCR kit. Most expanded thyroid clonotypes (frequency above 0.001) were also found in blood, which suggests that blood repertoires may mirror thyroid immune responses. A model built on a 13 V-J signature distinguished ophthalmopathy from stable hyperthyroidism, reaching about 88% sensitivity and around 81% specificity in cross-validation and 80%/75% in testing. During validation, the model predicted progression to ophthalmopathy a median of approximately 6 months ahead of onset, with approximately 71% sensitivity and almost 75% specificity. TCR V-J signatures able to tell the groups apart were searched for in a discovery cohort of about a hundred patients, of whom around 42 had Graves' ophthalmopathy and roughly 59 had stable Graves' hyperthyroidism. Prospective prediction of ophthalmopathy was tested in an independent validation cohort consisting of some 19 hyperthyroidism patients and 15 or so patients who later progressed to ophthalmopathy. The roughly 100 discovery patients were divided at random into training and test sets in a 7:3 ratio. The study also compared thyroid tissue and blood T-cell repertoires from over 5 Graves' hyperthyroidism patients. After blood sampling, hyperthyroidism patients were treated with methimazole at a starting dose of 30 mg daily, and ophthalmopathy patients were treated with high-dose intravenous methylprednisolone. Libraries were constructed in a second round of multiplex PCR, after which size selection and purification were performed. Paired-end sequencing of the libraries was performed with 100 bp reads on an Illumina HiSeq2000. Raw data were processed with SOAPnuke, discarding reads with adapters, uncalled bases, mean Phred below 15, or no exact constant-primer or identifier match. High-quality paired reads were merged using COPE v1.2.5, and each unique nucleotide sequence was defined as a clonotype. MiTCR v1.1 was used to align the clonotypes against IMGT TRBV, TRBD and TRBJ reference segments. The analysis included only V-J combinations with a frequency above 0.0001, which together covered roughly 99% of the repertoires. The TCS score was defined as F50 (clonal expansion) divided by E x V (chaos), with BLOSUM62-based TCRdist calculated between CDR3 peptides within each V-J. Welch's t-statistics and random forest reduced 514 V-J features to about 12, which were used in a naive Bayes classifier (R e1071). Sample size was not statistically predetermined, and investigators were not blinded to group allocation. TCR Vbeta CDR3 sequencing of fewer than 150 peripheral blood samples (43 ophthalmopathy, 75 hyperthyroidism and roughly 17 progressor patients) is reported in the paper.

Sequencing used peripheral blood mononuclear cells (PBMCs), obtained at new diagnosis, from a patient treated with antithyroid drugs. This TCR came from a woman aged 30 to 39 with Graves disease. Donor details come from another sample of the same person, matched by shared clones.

The base sequence is TGCAGTGCTTCAACCGGGACAGGGGGCAGAACCGCCAGCGAGCAGTACTTC. The encoded protein is CSASTGTGGRTASEQYF. The chain links TRBV20-1 with TRBJ2-7; 12 central bases correspond to TRBD1. The CDR3, cysteine through phenylalanine, is 17 amino acids long. Just CDR3 DNA is preserved here, 51 bases in frame from base 1. Ends trimmed: V by 5 bases, J by 6 bases; bases unmatched to a gene: 17. Looking up the germline V gene (reference sequence) yields CDR1 DFQATT and CDR2 SNEGSKA.